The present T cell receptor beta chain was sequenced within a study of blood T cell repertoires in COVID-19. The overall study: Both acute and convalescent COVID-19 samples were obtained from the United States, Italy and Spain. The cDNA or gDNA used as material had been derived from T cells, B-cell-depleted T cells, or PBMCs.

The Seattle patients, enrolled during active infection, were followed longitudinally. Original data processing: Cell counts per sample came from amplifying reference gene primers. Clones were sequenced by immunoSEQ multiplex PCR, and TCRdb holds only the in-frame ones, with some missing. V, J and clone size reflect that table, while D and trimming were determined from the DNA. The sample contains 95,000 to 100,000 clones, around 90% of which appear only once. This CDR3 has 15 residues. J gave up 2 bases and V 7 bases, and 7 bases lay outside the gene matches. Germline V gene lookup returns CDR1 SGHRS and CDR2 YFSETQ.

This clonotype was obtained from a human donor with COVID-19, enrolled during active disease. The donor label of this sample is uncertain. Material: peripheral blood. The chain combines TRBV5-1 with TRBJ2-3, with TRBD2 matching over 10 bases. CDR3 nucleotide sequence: TGCGCCAGCCGACGGACTAGCGGTAACACAGATACGCAGTATTTT. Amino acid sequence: CASRRTSGNTDTQYF. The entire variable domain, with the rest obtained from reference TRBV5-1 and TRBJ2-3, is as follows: KAGVTQTPRYLIKTRGQQVTLSCSPISGHRSVSWYQQTPGQGLQFLFEYFSETQRNKGNFPGRFSGRQFSNSRSEMNVSTLELGDSALYLCASRRTSGNTDTQYFGPGTRLTVL.